This T cell receptor (beta chain) was identified during a study of shared clonotypes between healthy human individuals. As originally analysed: Filtering differed because ImmunoSEQ produced junction-only sequences that carried no quality scores. Profiling relied on immunoSEQ multiplex PCR, and the TCRdb table lists in-frame clones only, not all of them. Clone size and the V and J calls come from that table; the DNA yielded D and trimming. The profile covers approximately 510,000 clones, with 79% appearing a single time and about an eighth taken by the ten largest. There were only Caucasian adults among the donors, and all lived in Nashville, Tennessee. Genomic DNA, for the unsorted samples, came from roughly 90 million PBMCs. V lost 0 bases to trimming and J lost 0 bases, with 12 bases between them. The CDR3 has 16 amino acids. Germline lookup yields CDR1 GTSNPN and CDR2 SVGIG (reference sequence).

This clone was seen a few times. This sequence was found in a woman between 40 and 50 years old in good health. Some clones in this sample may be carry-over from other donors' samples. J is TRBJ2-1 and V is TRBV30; D call uncertain. The sequenced sample consisted of PBMCs. This chain's CDR3 is CAWSVLGRSSYNEQFF. CDR3 coding DNA: TGTGCCTGGAGTGTTTTGGGCAGGAGCTCCTACAATGAGCAGTTCTTC.